The present entry profiles one T cell receptor beta chain with its context. Antigen specificity is unknown. MiXCR, run by TCRdb on the RT-PCR reads, gives a single entry per CDR3 protein. The data show 170,000 or so distinct CDR3 sequences, about 10% seen once. This record comes from a study of response to subunit inactivated influenza vaccine. Overall study findings and caveats: Authors suggested that a seasonal influenza vaccination recruits few new T cells each time.

Looked up from germline, CDR1 is MNHEY and CDR2 is SVGAGI. The CDR3 runs 13 residues. V lost 2 bases and J lost 6; bases outside the gene matches: 4. This clonotype was obtained from a man between 45 and 75 years old who received an inactivated influenza vaccine. The chain joins TRBV6-5 to TRBJ2-7; TRBD1 matches at 7 bases. The sample in question was CD8+ T cells sorted from PBMCs, obtained less than 25 months after vaccination. Here the CDR3 reads CASSYRQGGEQYF. In DNA form, the CDR3 reads TGTGCCAGCAGTTACAGACAGGGTGGCGAGCAGTACTTC.